Only a few counts were recorded for the clone carrying this T cell receptor (beta chain). Its target is unknown. The data originate from a study of T-cell reconstitution after alpha-beta-depleted transplantation in children. Broader study findings: Roughly two months post-transplant, alpha-beta T cells reportedly originated from several hundred graft clones that had expanded. Diversity and T-cell counts at one year after transplant derived mostly from new T cells. The origin of high day-60 TCRbeta diversity in some patients lay in surviving recipient T cells and thymic progenitors.

V lost 7 bases and J lost 5, with 14 bases in between. There are 12 residues in the CDR3. Germline V gene data show CDR1 as SQVTM and CDR2 as ANQGSEA. This sample's TCRbeta library carried unique molecular identifier barcodes. TCRdb recomputed calls from the PCR reads with MiXCR, one row per CDR3 protein. This table holds under 35,000 distinct CDR3 sequences, 18% found once. The source of this sequence is a male patient between 2 and 10 years old who had a stem cell transplant for acute lymphoblastic leukemia, so the T cells may come from the graft donor. This chain connects TRBV29-1 to TRBJ1-1, with a possible D match to TRBD1 (5 bases). The specimen was PBMCs, mostly from graft donor cells, collected 60 days after TCRalphabeta/CD19-depleted stem cell transplant. CDR3 in DNA: TGCAGCGCCTCGGACCCAGGGACTGAAGCTTTCTTT. Protein sequence: CSASDPGTEAFF.